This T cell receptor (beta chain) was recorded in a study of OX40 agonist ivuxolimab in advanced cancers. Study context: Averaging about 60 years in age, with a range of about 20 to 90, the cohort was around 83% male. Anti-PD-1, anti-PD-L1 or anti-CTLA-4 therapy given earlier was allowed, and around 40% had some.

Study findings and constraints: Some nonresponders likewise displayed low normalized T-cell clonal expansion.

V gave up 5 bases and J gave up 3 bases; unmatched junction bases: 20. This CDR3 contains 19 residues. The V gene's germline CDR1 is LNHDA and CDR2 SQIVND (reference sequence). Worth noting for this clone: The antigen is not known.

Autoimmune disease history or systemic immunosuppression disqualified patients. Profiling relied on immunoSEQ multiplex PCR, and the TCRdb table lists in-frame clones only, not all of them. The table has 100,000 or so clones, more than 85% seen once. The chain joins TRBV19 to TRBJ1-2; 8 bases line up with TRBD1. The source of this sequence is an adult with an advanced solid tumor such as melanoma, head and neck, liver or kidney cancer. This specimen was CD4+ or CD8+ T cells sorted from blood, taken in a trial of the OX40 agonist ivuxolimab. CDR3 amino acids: CASSAFPLTQGAFYYGYTF. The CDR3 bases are TGTGCCAGTAGTGCATTCCCACTAACCCAGGGGGCCTTTTACTATGGCTACACCTTC.